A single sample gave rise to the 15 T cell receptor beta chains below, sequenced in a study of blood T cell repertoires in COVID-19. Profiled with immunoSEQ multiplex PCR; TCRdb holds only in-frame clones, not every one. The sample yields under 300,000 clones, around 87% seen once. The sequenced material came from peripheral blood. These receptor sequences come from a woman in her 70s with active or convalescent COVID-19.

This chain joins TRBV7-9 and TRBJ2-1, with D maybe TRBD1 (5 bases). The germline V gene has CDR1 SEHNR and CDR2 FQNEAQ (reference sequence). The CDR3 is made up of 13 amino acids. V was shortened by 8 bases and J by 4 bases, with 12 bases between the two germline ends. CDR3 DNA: TGTGCCAGCTATAGGGGCACGTACAATGAGCAGTTCTTC. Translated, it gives CASYRGTYNEQFF.

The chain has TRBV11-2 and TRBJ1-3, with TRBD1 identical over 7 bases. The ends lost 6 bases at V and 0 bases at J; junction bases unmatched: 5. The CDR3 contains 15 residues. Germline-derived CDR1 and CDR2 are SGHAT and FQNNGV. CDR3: CASSSGQDSGNTIYF. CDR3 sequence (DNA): TGTGCCAGCAGTTCTGGACAGGACTCTGGAAACACCATATATTTT.

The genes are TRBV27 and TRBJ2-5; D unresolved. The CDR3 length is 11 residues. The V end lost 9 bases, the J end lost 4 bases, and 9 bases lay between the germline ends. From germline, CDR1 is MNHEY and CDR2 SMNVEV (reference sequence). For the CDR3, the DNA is TGTGCCAGTTCCCGAGGAGAGACCCAGTACTTC. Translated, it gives CASSRGETQYF.

The CDR3, as DNA: TGTGCCAGCAGTTGGACAACGAACACTGAAGCTTTCTTT. This sequence encodes CASSWTTNTEAFF. The chain combines TRBV12-3 or TRBV12-4 with TRBJ1-1; D is perhaps TRBD1 (5 bases). The CDR3 runs to 13 residues. V was pared by 4 bases and J by 1 base, with 7 bases between.

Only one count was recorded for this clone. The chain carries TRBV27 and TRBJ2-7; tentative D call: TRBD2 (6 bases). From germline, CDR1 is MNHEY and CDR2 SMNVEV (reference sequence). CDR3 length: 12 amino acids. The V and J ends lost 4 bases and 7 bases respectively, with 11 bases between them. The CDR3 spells CASSSGLQEQYF. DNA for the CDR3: TGTGCCAGCAGTTCGGGACTCCAGGAGCAGTACTTC.

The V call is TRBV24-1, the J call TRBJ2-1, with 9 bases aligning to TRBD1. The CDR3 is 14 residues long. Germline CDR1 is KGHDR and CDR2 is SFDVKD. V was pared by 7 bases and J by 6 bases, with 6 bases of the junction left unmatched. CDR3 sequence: CATSPGQGRNEQFF. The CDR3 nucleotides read TGTGCCACCAGCCCGGGACAGGGTCGCAATGAGCAGTTCTTC.

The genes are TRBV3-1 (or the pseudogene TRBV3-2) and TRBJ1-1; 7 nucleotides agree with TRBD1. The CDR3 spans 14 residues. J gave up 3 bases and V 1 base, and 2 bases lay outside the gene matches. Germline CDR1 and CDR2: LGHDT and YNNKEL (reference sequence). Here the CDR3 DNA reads TGTGCCAGCAGCCAAGTTCAGGGGGACACTGAAGCTTTCTTT. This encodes CASSQVQGDTEAFF.

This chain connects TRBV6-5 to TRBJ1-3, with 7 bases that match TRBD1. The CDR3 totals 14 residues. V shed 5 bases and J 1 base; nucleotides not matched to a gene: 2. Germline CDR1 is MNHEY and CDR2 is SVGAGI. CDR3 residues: CASSLTGSGNTIYF. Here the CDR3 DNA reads TGTGCCAGCAGTCTGACAGGGTCTGGAAACACCATATATTTT.

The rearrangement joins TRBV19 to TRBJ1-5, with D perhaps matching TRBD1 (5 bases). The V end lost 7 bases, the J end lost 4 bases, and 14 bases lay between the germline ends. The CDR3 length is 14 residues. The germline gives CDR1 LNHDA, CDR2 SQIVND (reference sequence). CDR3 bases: TGTGCCAGTACTCTAGAGGGGAGGAATCAGCCCCAGCATTTT. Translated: CASTLEGRNQPQHF.

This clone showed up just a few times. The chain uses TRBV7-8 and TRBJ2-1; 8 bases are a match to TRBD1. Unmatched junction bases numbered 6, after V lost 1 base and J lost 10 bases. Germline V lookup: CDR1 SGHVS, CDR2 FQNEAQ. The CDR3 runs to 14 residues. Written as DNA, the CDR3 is TGTGCCAGCAGCTTAGGAGACAGGGGCACCGAGCAGTTCTTC. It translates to CASSLGDRGTEQFF.

The CDR3 here is CASNSGGGRGKNIQYF. Here the CDR3 DNA reads TGTGCCAGCAATTCGGGGGGGGGCCGAGGCAAAAACATTCAGTACTTC. The rearrangement joins TRBV5-6 to TRBJ2-4, with 8 bases aligning to TRBD2. The ends lost 6 bases at V and 3 bases at J; junction bases unmatched: 11. CDR1 is SGHDT, CDR2 YYEEEE, per germline. The CDR3 is made up of 16 amino acids.

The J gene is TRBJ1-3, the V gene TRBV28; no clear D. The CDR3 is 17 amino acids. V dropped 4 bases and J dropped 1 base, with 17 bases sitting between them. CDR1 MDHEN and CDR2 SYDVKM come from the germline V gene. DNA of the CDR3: TGTGCCAGCAGTTCGCTGGGCCAGGCGCTTTCTGGAAACACCATATATTTT. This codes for CASSSLGQALSGNTIYF.

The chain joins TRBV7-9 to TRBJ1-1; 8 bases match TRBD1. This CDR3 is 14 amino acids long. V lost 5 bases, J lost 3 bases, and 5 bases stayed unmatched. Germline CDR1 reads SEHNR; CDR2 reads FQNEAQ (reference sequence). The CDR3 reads CASSHGQGHTEAFF. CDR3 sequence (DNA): TGTGCCAGCAGCCACGGACAGGGACACACTGAAGCTTTCTTT.

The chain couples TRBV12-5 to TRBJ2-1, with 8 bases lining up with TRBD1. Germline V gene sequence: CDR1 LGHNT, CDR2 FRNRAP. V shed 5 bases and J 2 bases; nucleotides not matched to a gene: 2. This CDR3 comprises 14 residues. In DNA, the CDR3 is TGTGCTAGTGGTAGGGGACAGGCCTACAATGAGCAGTTCTTC. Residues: CASGRGQAYNEQFF.

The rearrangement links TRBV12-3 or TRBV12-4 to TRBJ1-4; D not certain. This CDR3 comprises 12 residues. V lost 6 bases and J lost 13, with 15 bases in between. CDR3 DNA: TGTGCCAGCAGCTTAAGGAAAGGCGGACTGTTTTTT. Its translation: CASSLRKGGLFF.